These 25 T cell receptor beta chains originate from one sample sequenced in a study of blood T cell repertoires in COVID-19 (dated by TCRdb to between 2020 and 2021). Libraries were made using the immunoSEQ multiplex PCR assay. TCRdb holds this immuneACCESS table with in-frame rearrangements only. Some clones are missing; in checked studies, unresolved V genes explain under half, and the rest has no known cause. Here the sample has about 250,000 clones; around nine tenths occur a single time. The ten largest clones take up 1.5% to 2% of the sample. Specimen: peripheral blood. The receptor source for this set is an older woman who had recovered from COVID-19.

This chain joins TRBV27 and TRBJ2-3; TRBD2 aligns across 14 bases. The junction had 5 bases not matched to a gene; V was cut back by 5 bases and J by 4 bases. This CDR3 has 16 amino acids. The germline CDR1 and CDR2 sequences are MNHEY and SMNVEV (reference sequence). CDR3 DNA: TGTGCCAGCAGTCTCCGACTAGCGGGGGGGGCAGATACGCAGTATTTT. Protein: CASSLRLAGGADTQYF.

V and J are TRBV3-1 (or the pseudogene TRBV3-2) and TRBJ1-2; TRBD1 agrees at 10 bases. The CDR3 is made up of 14 amino acids. Trimming removed 0 bases from V and 7 bases from J; junction bases left unmatched: 2. Germline V gene data show CDR1 as LGHDT and CDR2 as YNNKEL (reference sequence). DNA for the CDR3: TGTGCCAGCAGCCAAGAGGGGACAGGGGCTGGCTACACCTTC. Its translation is CASSQEGTGAGYTF.

The genes are TRBV10-3 and TRBJ1-5; D not certain. Germline CDR1 ENHRY, CDR2 SYGVKD. The CDR3 has 14 amino acids. Trimming removed 3 bases from V and 5 bases from J, with 11 bases in between. The CDR3 loop is CAISDDTTYQPQHF. CDR3 sequence (DNA): TGTGCCATCAGTGATGACACCACATATCAGCCCCAGCATTTT.

This chain joins TRBV11-2 and TRBJ2-1, with 7 nucleotides matching TRBD2. From germline, CDR1 is SGHAT and CDR2 FQNNGV. V shed 4 bases and J 6 bases; nucleotides not matched to a gene: 3. This CDR3 region has 13 residues. The CDR3 loop reads CASSSGTINEQFF. CDR3 in DNA: TGTGCCAGCAGCTCCGGGACTATCAATGAGCAGTTCTTC.

The chain joins TRBV5-1 to TRBJ2-3, with 9 bases identical to TRBD2. The germline V gene has CDR1 SGHRS and CDR2 YFSETQ. J was trimmed by 0 bases and V by 3 bases; bases with no gene match: 5. The CDR3 totals 16 residues. CDR3 coding DNA: TGCGCCAGCAGCTCCGAGCGGGGGGCAAGCACAGATACGCAGTATTTT. Its protein product is CASSSERGASTDTQYF.

The table lists this clone with a few counts. The genes are TRBV20-1 and TRBJ1-2; no clear D. The V end lost 7 bases, the J end lost 5 bases, and 11 bases lay between the germline ends. This CDR3 has 11 amino acids. Germline values: CDR1 DFQATT, CDR2 SNEGSKA (reference sequence). The CDR3 sequence: CSGYGQYGYTF. The CDR3 bases are TGCAGTGGATATGGGCAGTATGGCTACACCTTC.

The V call is TRBV29-1, the J call TRBJ2-3, with 8 bases that match TRBD2. The CDR3 covers 14 residues. Germline CDR1 and CDR2: SQVTM and ANQGSEA. V shed 6 bases and J 4 bases; nucleotides not matched to a gene: 9. The CDR3 DNA sequence: TGCAGCGTCGGGCCCCCAGCGGGGGCAGATACGCAGTATTTT. Residues: CSVGPPAGADTQYF.

This chain joins TRBV28 and TRBJ2-3; 8 positions agree with TRBD2. The germline CDR1 and CDR2 sequences are MDHEN and SYDVKM. The CDR3 loop spans 12 amino acids. V was pared by 6 bases and J by 4 bases, with 0 bases of the junction left unmatched. The CDR3 sequence: CASRGLADTQYF. The CDR3 DNA sequence: TGTGCCAGCAGGGGACTAGCAGATACGCAGTATTTT.

This sequence joins TRBV4-2 and TRBJ2-1; TRBD2 matches 7 bases. Germline V gene sequence: CDR1 LGHNA, CDR2 YNFKEQ. This CDR3 region has 16 residues. With 4 bases clipped from V and 6 bases from J, the junction kept 12 bases outside the gene matches. CDR3 nucleotide sequence: TGTGCCAGCAGCCCCATATCCACATCGGGGGGCAATGAGCAGTTCTTC. Its protein product is CASSPISTSGGNEQFF.

This chain connects TRBV29-1 to TRBJ2-7, with a tentative D call TRBD1 (6 bases). CDR1 SQVTM and CDR2 ANQGSEA come from the germline V gene. V lost 7 bases to trimming and J lost 5 bases, with 15 bases between them. The length of the CDR3 is 12 residues. The CDR3 reads CSGKVTGHEQYF. The CDR3 nucleotides are TGCAGCGGGAAGGTAACAGGGCACGAGCAGTACTTC.

The V and J genes are TRBV12-5 and TRBJ2-2, with a weak D call TRBD1 (5 bases). Germline V CDR1 and CDR2: LGHNT, FRNRAP. The CDR3 sequence is 13 residues long. V gave up 8 bases and J gave up 4 bases, with 11 bases separating them. CDR3 loop: CASTDTTTGELFF. DNA of the CDR3: TGTGCTAGTACGGACACCACCACCGGGGAGCTGTTTTTT.

The rearrangement links TRBV18 to TRBJ1-2; 8 bases fit TRBD1. This CDR3 comprises 15 residues. J was trimmed by 2 bases and V by 4 bases; bases with no gene match: 6. Germline loops: CDR1 KGHSH, CDR2 LQKENI. CDR3 in DNA: TGTGCCAGCTCACAAAGGACAGGGAGGAACTATGGCTACACCTTC. It is translated as CASSQRTGRNYGYTF.

The V and J genes are TRBV27 and TRBJ2-3, with 9 bases lining up with TRBD2. The CDR3 sequence is 15 residues long. The ends lost 6 bases at V and 2 bases at J; junction bases unmatched: 6. Germline V gives CDR1 MNHEY, CDR2 SMNVEV (reference sequence). This CDR3 is CASRKIAGATDTQYF. The CDR3 region has the DNA TGTGCCAGCAGAAAAATAGCGGGGGCCACAGATACGCAGTATTTT.

The rearrangement joins TRBV9 to TRBJ1-2; D not resolved. V lost 0 bases, J lost 2 bases, and 8 bases lay in between. Germline V gene sequence: CDR1 SGDLS, CDR2 YYNGEE. The CDR3 runs to 14 residues. Written as DNA, the CDR3 is TGTGCCAGCAGCGTAGGAGGTGGGAACTATGGCTACACCTTC. Its protein product is CASSVGGGNYGYTF.

This clone was counted a single time. This chain connects TRBV23-1 to TRBJ1-6, with 11 bases fitting TRBD1. TRBV23-1 is an ORF; its function is uncertain. The CDR3 has 20 amino acids. V was pared by 6 bases and J by 9 bases, with 22 bases of the junction left unmatched. Here the CDR3 reads CASRQKEGQGALGRGSPLHF. In nucleotides, the CDR3 is TGCGCCAGCAGGCAAAAGGAAGGACAGGGGGCGTTAGGAAGGGGTTCACCCCTCCACTTT.

The rearrangement uses TRBV4-3 and TRBJ2-1, with D possibly being TRBD2 (5 bases). CDR1 LGHNA and CDR2 YSLEER come from the germline V gene. The V end lost 0 bases, the J end lost 8 bases, and 17 bases lay between the germline ends. The CDR3 is made up of 16 amino acids. CDR3 sequence: CASSQELASRVDEQFF. DNA for the CDR3: TGCGCCAGCAGCCAAGAATTGGCTAGCCGAGTGGATGAGCAGTTCTTC.

The chain couples TRBV5-1 to TRBJ2-2, with 10 nucleotides matching TRBD1. V shed 6 bases and J 4 bases; nucleotides not matched to a gene: 12. The length of the CDR3 is 17 residues. Germline CDR1 SGHRS, CDR2 YFSETQ. CDR3: CASTPDRGRRVTGELFF. CDR3 nucleotide sequence: TGCGCCAGCACTCCAGACAGGGGGCGACGGGTCACCGGGGAGCTGTTTTTT.

The rearrangement uses TRBV15 and TRBJ1-5; 7 bases match TRBD1. J lost 3 bases, V lost 6 bases, and 2 bases had no gene match. The CDR3 loop spans 13 amino acids. Germline CDR1 LNHNV, CDR2 YYDKDF (reference sequence). The CDR3: CATRTGNNQPQHF. In DNA form, the CDR3 reads TGTGCCACCAGGACAGGGAACAATCAGCCCCAGCATTTT.

This chain links TRBV10-3 with TRBJ1-6; a weak D match, TRBD1 (5 bases). This CDR3 region has 14 residues. CDR1 is ENHRY, CDR2 SYGVKD, per germline. The V end lost 3 bases, the J end lost 7 bases, and 10 bases lay between the germline ends. CDR3 sequence reads: CAISDRADNSPLHF. The CDR3, as DNA: TGTGCCATCAGTGACAGGGCGGACAATTCACCCCTCCACTTT.

This clone appeared once. The chain links TRBV4-3 to TRBJ1-4; D remains unclear. Deletions cut 4 bases from V and 3 bases from J, with 9 bases between. There are 14 residues in the CDR3. CDR1 LGHNA and CDR2 YSLEER come from the germline V gene. This CDR3 is CASSPGRANEKLFF. Written as DNA, the CDR3 is TGCGCCAGCAGCCCGGGGAGGGCTAATGAAAAACTGTTTTTT.

This chain joins TRBV5-5 and TRBJ1-5, with 7 bases matching TRBD1. This CDR3 region has 15 residues. Germline loops: CDR1 SGHKS, CDR2 YYEKEE (reference sequence). The V segment lost 4 bases and the J segment 10 bases; nucleotides outside the gene matches: 14. The CDR3 DNA reads as TGTGCCAGCAGCGGCCCGACAGGGACGGGGAGTCCCCAGCATTTT. As protein: CASSGPTGTGSPQHF.

The chain couples TRBV2 to TRBJ2-5; 10 bases agree with TRBD1. With 11 bases clipped from V and 4 bases from J, the junction kept 13 bases outside the gene matches. The CDR3 is made up of 15 amino acids. The germline gives CDR1 SNHLY, CDR2 FYNNEI. CDR3 in DNA: TGTGCCGGAAGAAGGACAGGGGGAATGTTAGAGACCCAGTACTTC. Its protein product is CAGRRTGGMLETQYF.

This clone was counted once. The chain carries TRBV27 and TRBJ1-1; weak D call: TRBD1 (5 bases). V was clipped by 1 base and J by 6 bases, with 9 bases between them. Germline CDR1 reads MNHEY; CDR2 reads SMNVEV (reference sequence). The CDR3 has 13 amino acids. The CDR3 sequence: CASSLWGEAEAFF. The DNA of the CDR3 is TGTGCCAGCAGTTTATGGGGGGAAGCTGAAGCTTTCTTT.

The genes are TRBV7-2 and TRBJ1-5, with 9 bases aligning to TRBD1. Germline V CDR1 and CDR2: SGHTA, FQGNSA. The CDR3 totals 17 residues. V was pared by 5 bases and J by 0 bases, with 8 bases of the junction left unmatched. The CDR3 spells CASSMHRGLYSNQPQHF. CDR3 DNA sequence: TGTGCCAGCAGCATGCACAGGGGGCTATATAGCAATCAGCCCCAGCATTTT.

This clone showed up just a few times. The chain's CDR3 is CASSSLQGQPQHF. In DNA form, the CDR3 reads TGTGCCAGCAGCTCCTTACAGGGGCAGCCCCAGCATTTT. The chain couples TRBV11-2 to TRBJ1-5, with TRBD1 identical over 7 bases. The CDR3 loop spans 13 amino acids. CDR1 and CDR2 from the germline V gene are SGHAT and FQNNGV. The V and J ends lost 4 bases and 7 bases, in that order; junction bases with no gene match: 4.